This T cell receptor beta chain is drawn from a study of beta chain features in type 1 diabetes. Study-wide results and limits: The question left open here concerned HLA type influencing TCRB rearrangement.

There are 14 residues in the CDR3. The germline CDR1 and CDR2 sequences are SGHRS and YFSETQ. Between the trimmed V and J ends, which lost 6 bases and 8 bases, there was a span of 15 bases. TCRB transcripts that were expressed got sequenced, as all of the isolated RNA had been reverse transcribed. Profiling relied on immunoSEQ multiplex PCR, and the TCRdb table lists in-frame clones only, not all of them. The sample has roughly 130,000 clones, about 10% seen once. Regarding this clone: As yet, its antigen is unknown.

This clonotype was obtained from a man aged 18 to 29 in good health. The rearrangement uses TRBV5-1 and TRBJ1-6, with D perhaps matching TRBD1 (5 bases). Sequencing was done on a sample of central memory CD4+ T cells from blood. The CDR3: CASKLPGVYSPLHF. The CDR3 DNA reads as TGCGCCAGCAAGCTTCCGGGGGTCTATTCACCCCTCCACTTT.